These T cell receptor beta chains were read from a single sample in a study of shared clonotypes between healthy human individuals. The data were produced by immunoSEQ multiplex PCR, yet TCRdb's version contains in-frame clones alone and is incomplete. The sample comprises approximately 720,000 clones, 92% of which are singletons, and approximately 24% rests with the top ten. The specimen was naive CD8+ T cells sorted from blood. The source is a man aged 30 to 39 in good health. Each CDR3 is given with its conserved first and last residue. A D gene is named only where the DNA matches it firmly. Clone size, where shown, is once, few, many, or a class for clones that have expanded.

J gene | D gene | V gene | clone size | CDR3 DNA | CDR3 protein
TRBJ2-2 | TRBD2 | TRBV25-1 | . | TGTGCCAGCAGTGAATATACGGCGCGGGGGGTGAACACCGGGGAGCTGTTTTTT | CASSEYTARGVNTGELFF
TRBJ2-7 | TRBD2 | TRBV5-4 | . | TGTGCCAGCAGCCTATTAGCGGGAGGATCCTACGAGCAGTACTTC | CASSLLAGGSYEQYF
TRBJ1-2 | TRBD1 | TRBV27 | . | TGTGCCGCTGGAACAGGGGCCCGCGGCTACACCTTC | CAAGTGARGYTF
TRBJ2-7 | . | TRBV7-9 | . | TGTGCCAGCAGCACCGGTCTCACGGTCAGCTACGAGCAGTACTTC | CASSTGLTVSYEQYF
TRBJ2-7 | . | TRBV5-1 | . | TGCGCCAGCAGCTTGACTGGCGAACTGCATACGCCGCAGTACTTC | CASSLTGELHTPQYF
TRBJ2-7 | TRBD2 | TRBV11-2 | . | TGTGCCAGCAGCTCCCGGGAGGATACGACTAGCTGGGTCTCCTACGAGCAGTACTTC | CASSSREDTTSWVSYEQYF
TRBJ2-2 | TRBD2 | TRBV7-6 | . | TGTGCCAGCAGCCCCCTAGCGGGACGCACCGGGGAGCTGTTTTTT | CASSPLAGRTGELFF
TRBJ2-4 | . | TRBV6-6 | . | TGTGCCAGCAGTGGTCAACCGCAATGGGACGAGTACTTC | CASSGQPQWDEYF
TRBJ2-7 | TRBD2 | TRBV5-1 | . | TGCGCCAGCAGCTTGCCGGAACTATCCCGGGAGGGCTACGAGCAGTACTTC | CASSLPELSREGYEQYF
TRBJ2-7 | . | TRBV5-1 | . | TGCGCCAGCAGCTTCATCGGACTATCGAATCCCGAGCAGTACTTC | CASSFIGLSNPEQYF
TRBJ2-7 | . | TRBV4-1 | . | TGCGCCAGCAGCCAAGATGCCCAGGGTGACGAGCAGTACTTC | CASSQDAQGDEQYF
TRBJ2-5 | TRBD1 | TRBV2 | . | TGTGCCAGCACTACGCGGACAGGGGGTAACCAAGAGACCCAGTACTTC | CASTTRTGGNQETQYF
TRBJ2-7 | TRBD1 | TRBV5-6 | . | TGTGCCAGCAGCTCCGGGACAGTTTTCCCCTACGAGCAGTACTTC | CASSSGTVFPYEQYF
TRBJ2-1 | TRBD2 | TRBV27 | . | TGTGCCAGCAGTTTAACTCTTACACTAGCGGGAGCTCACAATGAGCAGTTCTTC | CASSLTLTLAGAHNEQFF
TRBJ2-6 | . | TRBV27 | . | TGTGCCAGCAGTCCAGGCGTCCTTCCAGGGGCCAACGTCCTGACTTTC | CASSPGVLPGANVLTF
TRBJ1-2 | TRBD1 | TRBV7-9 | . | TGTGCCAGCAGCTTAGGACAGGGGGCGCGGGGCTACACCTTC | CASSLGQGARGYTF
TRBJ2-7 | . | TRBV7-6 | . | TGTGCCAGCAGCCGTAAGGTAGGGGAAGGCTACGAGCAGTACTTC | CASSRKVGEGYEQYF
TRBJ1-5 | . | TRBV7-5 | once | TGTGTCAGAAGAGGCTCAATTCGAGGAGCAGGCCGGTTTGACGGTAGCAATCAGCCCCAGCATTTT | CVRRGSIRGAGRFDGSNQPQHF
TRBJ2-7 | TRBD2 | TRBV27 | . | TGTGCCAGCAGTTTTGGAGCGGGAGGCTCCTACGAGCAGTACTTC | CASSFGAGGSYEQYF
TRBJ2-2 | TRBD1 | TRBV11-3 | . | TGTGCCAGCAGCCCCACCTCCGGGACAGGGACCGGGGAGCTGTTTTTT | CASSPTSGTGTGELFF
TRBJ1-2 | TRBD1 | TRBV18 | . | TGTGCCAGCTCACCACCGGCAGGGGGGAATAGTTACACCTTC | CASSPPAGGNSYTF
TRBJ2-3 | . | TRBV4-1 | . | TGCGCCAGCAGCCTACTAGTCCCTGATACGCAGTATTTT | CASSLLVPDTQYF
TRBJ1-4 | . | TRBV15 | . | TGTGCCACCAGCAGAGGCAGGATGGCTAATGAAAAACTGTTTTTT | CATSRGRMANEKLFF
TRBJ2-5 | TRBD1 | TRBV6-5 | . | TGTGCCAGCAGTTACGGACAGGGGACGGAGACCCAGTACTTC | CASSYGQGTETQYF
TRBJ1-1 | . | TRBV7-3 | . | TGTGCCAGCAGCTCGCAAGTTGGATTTACTGAAGCTTTCTTT | CASSSQVGFTEAFF
TRBJ1-1 | . | TRBV30 | once | TGTGCCTGGAGTGCGGGGCAAGGGAGGACTGAAGCTTTCTTT | CAWSAGQGRTEAFF
TRBJ2-3 | TRBD1 | TRBV7-9 | . | TGTGCCAGCATCGCAACGGAGGACAGGGGCCCTAGAGATACGCAGTATTTT | CASIATEDRGPRDTQYF
TRBJ2-7 | TRBD1 | TRBV14 | . | TGTGCCAGCAGCCGGCCGGGACAGGGGGATAACGAGCAGTACTTC | CASSRPGQGDNEQYF
TRBJ2-3 | . | TRBV4-1 | once | TGCGCCAGCAGCCAAGGGACGCAGTATTTT | CASSQGTQYF
TRBJ2-3 | . | TRBV6-5 | . | TGTGCCAGCAGTTACGAACGGGGCACAGATACGCAGTATTTT | CASSYERGTDTQYF
TRBJ2-7 | . | TRBV14 | few | TGTGCCAGCAGCCAAGATCCCGAGCAGTACTTC | CASSQDPEQYF
TRBJ2-1 | TRBD2 | TRBV29-1 | . | TGCAGCGTCGCGGGGGAGTCCTACAATGAGCAGTTCTTC | CSVAGESYNEQFF
TRBJ1-1 | TRBD1 | TRBV6-1 | . | TGTGCCAGCAAGATGACAGGGGGCTACACTGAAGCTTTCTTT | CASKMTGGYTEAFF
TRBJ2-7 | . | TRBV27 | . | TGTGCCAGCAGTATCAGGGGCTACGAGCAGTACTTC | CASSIRGYEQYF
TRBJ1-2 | . | TRBV13 | . | TGTGCCAGCAGACTAGACGGAGACTATGGCTACACCTTC | CASRLDGDYGYTF
TRBJ2-5 | . | TRBV29-1 | . | TGCAGCAAACGGGGGTTTAGGAAGACCCAGTACTTC | CSKRGFRKTQYF
TRBJ2-1 | TRBD1 | TRBV9 | . | TGTGCCAGCAGCTTAACAGGGGAATTTGGGGACAATGAGCAGTTCTTC | CASSLTGEFGDNEQFF
TRBJ2-3 | . | TRBV27 | . | TGTGCCAGCAGTTTATCAAATTGGGTCGGTACGCAGTATTTT | CASSLSNWVGTQYF
TRBJ2-2 | . | TRBV28 | few | TGTGCCAGCAGTTGGGCGGGATCGAACACCGGGGAGCTGTTTTTT | CASSWAGSNTGELFF
TRBJ2-2 | TRBD2 | TRBV7-9 | . | TGTGCCAGCAGCTTAGCGCGGGCTACGAGCGGGAGATTGACCGGGGAGCTGTTTTTT | CASSLARATSGRLTGELFF
TRBJ2-7 | TRBD2 | TRBV4-2 | . | TGTGCCAGCAGCCAAGAGAATAGCGGGGACGAGCAGTACTTC | CASSQENSGDEQYF
TRBJ2-1 | TRBD2 | TRBV7-9 | once | TGTGCCAGCAGCTGGTCGCTAGCGGAGGACAATGAGCAGTTCTTC | CASSWSLAEDNEQFF
TRBJ2-7 | . | TRBV5-1 | . | TGCGCCAGCAGCTCCTCGGGACGTAGCTCCTACGAGCAGTACTTC | CASSSSGRSSYEQYF
TRBJ1-5 | . | TRBV5-1 | . | TGCGCCAGCAGCTTGTACGGGGATCAGCCCCAGCATTTT | CASSLYGDQPQHF
TRBJ2-7 | . | TRBV27 | . | TGTGCCAGCAGTTTATATGTGGGTCCCTACGAGCAGTACTTC | CASSLYVGPYEQYF
TRBJ2-5 | . | TRBV4-1 | . | TGCGCCAGCAGCCAAGAACCTGCGGAAGAGACCCAGTACTTC | CASSQEPAEETQYF
TRBJ2-7 | . | TRBV28 | . | TGTGCCAGCAGTTTCACGGGGGCGCTGGACGAGCAGTACTTC | CASSFTGALDEQYF
TRBJ1-5 | . | TRBV27 | . | TGTGCCAGCAGCTCCGGACAGAGAGGGTTACGTCAGCCCCAGCATTTT | CASSSGQRGLRQPQHF
TRBJ2-3 | . | TRBV7-9 | few | TGTGCCAGCTCCACTATCCCGTCAGATACGCAGTATTTT | CASSTIPSDTQYF
TRBJ1-3 | . | TRBV10-3 | . | TGTGCCATCCAACCTCCCCGCCGGCAGGGGACACCTGGAAACACCATATATTTT | CAIQPPRRQGTPGNTIYF
TRBJ1-2 | TRBD1 | TRBV18 | . | TGTGCCAGCTCACCGGGACAGATAAACTATGGCTACACCTTC | CASSPGQINYGYTF
TRBJ2-3 | TRBD2 | TRBV5-4 | . | TGTGCCAGCAGCTTGGATCTTGCGGGGGTAGCGGGAGTGACAGATACGCAGTATTTT | CASSLDLAGVAGVTDTQYF
TRBJ2-1 | . | TRBV15 | . | TGTGCCACCAGCAGAGATTCTGGACTTAACAATGAGCAGTTCTTC | CATSRDSGLNNEQFF
TRBJ2-7 | . | TRBV19 | few | TGTGCCACCACAGGCGGATCCTACGAGCAGTACTTC | CATTGGSYEQYF
TRBJ2-6 | . | TRBV2 | once | TGTGCCAGCAGTGAAGGAGGGAATTGGGCCAACGTCCTGACTTTC | CASSEGGNWANVLTF
TRBJ2-5 | . | TRBV2 | . | TGTGCCAGCAGTGAAAAGTGGGGCCTGTGGGAGACCCAGTACTTC | CASSEKWGLWETQYF
TRBJ1-1 | . | TRBV27 | . | TGTGCCAGCAGTTTATCGGGTAGGGCTGAAGCTTTCTTT | CASSLSGRAEAFF
TRBJ2-5 | . | TRBV7-9 | . | TGTGCCAGCAGCCTCGTTGAGACAGACGGAGCGGGAGAGACCCAGTACTTC | CASSLVETDGAGETQYF
TRBJ2-2 | TRBD1 | TRBV9 | . | TGTGCCAGCAGCCAGGGGGACACTGACTTCGGGGAGCTGTTTTTT | CASSQGDTDFGELFF
TRBJ1-1 | . | TRBV7-9 | . | TGTGCCAGCAGCTTAGCCGCAGTCCCAAACACTGAAGCTTTCTTT | CASSLAAVPNTEAFF